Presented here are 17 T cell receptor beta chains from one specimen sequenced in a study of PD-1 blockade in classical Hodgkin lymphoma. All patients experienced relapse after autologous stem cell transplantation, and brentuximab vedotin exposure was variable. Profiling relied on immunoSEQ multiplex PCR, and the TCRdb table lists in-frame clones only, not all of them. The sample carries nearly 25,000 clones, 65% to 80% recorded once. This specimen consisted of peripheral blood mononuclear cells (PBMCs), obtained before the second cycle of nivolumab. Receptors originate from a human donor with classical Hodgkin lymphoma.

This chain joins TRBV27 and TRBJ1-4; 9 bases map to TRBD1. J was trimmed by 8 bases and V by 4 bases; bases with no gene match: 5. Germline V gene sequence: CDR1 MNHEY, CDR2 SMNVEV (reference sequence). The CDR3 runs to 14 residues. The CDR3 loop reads CASSWNRGQEKLFF. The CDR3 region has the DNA TGTGCCAGCAGTTGGAACAGGGGGCAGGAAAAACTGTTTTTT.

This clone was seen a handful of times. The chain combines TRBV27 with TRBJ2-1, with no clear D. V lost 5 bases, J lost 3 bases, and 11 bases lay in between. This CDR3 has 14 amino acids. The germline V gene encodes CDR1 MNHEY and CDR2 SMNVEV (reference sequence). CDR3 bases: TGTGCCAGCAGTCCTGACGGGCACTACAATGAGCAGTTCTTC. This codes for CASSPDGHYNEQFF.

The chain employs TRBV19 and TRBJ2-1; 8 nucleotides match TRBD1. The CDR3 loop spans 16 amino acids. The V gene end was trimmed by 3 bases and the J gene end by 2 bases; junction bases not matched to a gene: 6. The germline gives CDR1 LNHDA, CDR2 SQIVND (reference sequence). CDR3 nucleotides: TGTGCCAGTAGTATGGGGGGACAGGTGGCCTACAATGAGCAGTTCTTC. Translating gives CASSMGGQVAYNEQFF.

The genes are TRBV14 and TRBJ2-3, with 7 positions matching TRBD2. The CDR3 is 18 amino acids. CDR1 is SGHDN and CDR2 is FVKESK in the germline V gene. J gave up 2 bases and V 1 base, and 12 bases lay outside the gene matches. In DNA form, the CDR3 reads TGTGCCAGCAGCCAAGGGCTTTGGCCAGCGGGACTCACAGATACGCAGTATTTT. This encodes CASSQGLWPAGLTDTQYF.

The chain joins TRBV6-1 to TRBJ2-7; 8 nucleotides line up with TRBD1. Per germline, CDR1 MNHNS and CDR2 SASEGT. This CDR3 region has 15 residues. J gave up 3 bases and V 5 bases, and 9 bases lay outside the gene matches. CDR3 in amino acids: CASSFGTGGFYEQYF. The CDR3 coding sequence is TGTGCCAGCAGTTTTGGGACAGGAGGCTTCTACGAGCAGTACTTC.

The CDR3 loop is CASSLGVSGANVLTF. For the CDR3, the DNA is TGTGCCAGCAGCTTGGGGGTCTCTGGGGCCAACGTCCTGACTTTC. This sequence joins TRBV5-6 and TRBJ2-6; D is unresolved. Trimming removed 0 bases at V and 0 bases at J, with 4 bases between. Per germline, CDR1 SGHDT and CDR2 YYEEEE. This CDR3 spans 15 amino acids.

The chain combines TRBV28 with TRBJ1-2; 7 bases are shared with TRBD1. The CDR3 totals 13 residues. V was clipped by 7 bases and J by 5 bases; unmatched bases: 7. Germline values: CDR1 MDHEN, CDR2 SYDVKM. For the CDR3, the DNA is TGTGCCAGCACTAAGACAGGGAGGTATGGCTACACCTTC. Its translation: CASTKTGRYGYTF.

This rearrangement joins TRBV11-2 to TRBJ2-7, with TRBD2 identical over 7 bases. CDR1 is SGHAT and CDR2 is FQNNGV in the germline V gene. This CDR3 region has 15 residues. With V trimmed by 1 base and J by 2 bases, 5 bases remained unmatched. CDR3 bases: TGTGCCAGCAGCTTAGCCCCTAGCGGTACCTACGAGCAGTACTTC. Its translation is CASSLAPSGTYEQYF.

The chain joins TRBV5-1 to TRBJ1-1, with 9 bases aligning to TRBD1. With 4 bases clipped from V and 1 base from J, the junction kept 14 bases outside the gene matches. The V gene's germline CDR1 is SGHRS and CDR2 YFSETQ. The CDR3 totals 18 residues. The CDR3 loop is CASSLRPAGQGANTEAFF. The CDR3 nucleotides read TGCGCCAGCAGCCTCCGCCCCGCGGGACAGGGCGCGAACACTGAAGCTTTCTTT.

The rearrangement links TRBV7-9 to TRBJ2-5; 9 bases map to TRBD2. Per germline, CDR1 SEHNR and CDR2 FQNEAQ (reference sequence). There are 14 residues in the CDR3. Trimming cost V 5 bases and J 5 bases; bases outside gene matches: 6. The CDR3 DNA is TGTGCCAGCAGCAATAGCGGGAGCGGGGAGACCCAGTACTTC. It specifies CASSNSGSGETQYF.

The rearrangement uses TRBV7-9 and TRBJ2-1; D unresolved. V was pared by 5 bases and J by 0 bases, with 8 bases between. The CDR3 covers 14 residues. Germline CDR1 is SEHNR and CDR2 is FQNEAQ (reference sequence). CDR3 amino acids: CASSPRSSYNEQFF. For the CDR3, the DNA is TGTGCCAGCAGCCCTCGCAGCTCCTACAATGAGCAGTTCTTC.

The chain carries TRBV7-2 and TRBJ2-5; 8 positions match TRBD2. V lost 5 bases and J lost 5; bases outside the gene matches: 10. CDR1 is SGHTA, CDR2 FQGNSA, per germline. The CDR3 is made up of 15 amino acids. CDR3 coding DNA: TGTGCCAGCAGCCCCAAACTAGCGGAGTCGGAGACCCAGTACTTC. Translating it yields CASSPKLAESETQYF.

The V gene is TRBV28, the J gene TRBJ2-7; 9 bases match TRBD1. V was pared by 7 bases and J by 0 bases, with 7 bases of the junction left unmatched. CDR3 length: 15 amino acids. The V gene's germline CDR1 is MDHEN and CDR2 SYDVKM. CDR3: CASTSDRGTSYEQYF. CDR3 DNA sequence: TGTGCCAGCACCTCGGACAGGGGTACCTCCTACGAGCAGTACTTC. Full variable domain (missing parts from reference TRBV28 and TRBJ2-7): DVKVTQSSRYLVKRTGEKVFLECVQDMDHENMFWYRQDPGLGLRLIYFSYDVKMKEKGDIPEGYSVSREKKERFSLILESASTNQTSMYLCASTSDRGTSYEQYFGPGTRLTVT.

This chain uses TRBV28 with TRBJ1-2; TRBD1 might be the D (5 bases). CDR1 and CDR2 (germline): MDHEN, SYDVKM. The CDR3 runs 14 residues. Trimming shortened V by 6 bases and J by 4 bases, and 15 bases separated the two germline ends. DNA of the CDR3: TGTGCCAGCAGCCGCACGGGGCGAGGCTATGGCTACACCTTC. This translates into CASSRTGRGYGYTF.

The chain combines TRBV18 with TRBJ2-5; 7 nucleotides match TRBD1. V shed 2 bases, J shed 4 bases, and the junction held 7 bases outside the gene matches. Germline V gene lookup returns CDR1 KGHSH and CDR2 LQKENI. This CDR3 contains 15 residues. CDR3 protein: CASSPTLSGGETQYF. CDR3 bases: TGTGCCAGCTCACCAACCCTTTCAGGGGGAGAGACCCAGTACTTC. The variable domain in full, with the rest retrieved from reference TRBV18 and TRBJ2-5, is NAGVMQNPRHLVRRRGQEARLRCSPMKGHSHVYWYRQLPEEGLKFMVYLQKENIIDESGMPKERFSAEFPKEGPSILRIQQVVRGDSAAYFCASSPTLSGGETQYFGPGTRLLVL.

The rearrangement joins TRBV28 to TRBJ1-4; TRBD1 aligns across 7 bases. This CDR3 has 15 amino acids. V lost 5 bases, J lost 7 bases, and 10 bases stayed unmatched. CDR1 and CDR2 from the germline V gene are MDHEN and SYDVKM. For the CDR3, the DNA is TGTGCCAGCAGTCCTTTGGGACAGAGGATTGAAAAACTGTTTTTT. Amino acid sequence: CASSPLGQRIEKLFF.

In DNA form, the CDR3 reads TGTGCCACCAGCGTGACTAGACCTCTAAGGCAGTACTTC. It specifies CATSVTRPLRQYF. V is TRBV15 and J is TRBJ2-7; maybe TRBD2 (6 bases). The CDR3 runs 13 residues. Germline-derived CDR1 and CDR2 are LNHNV and YYDKDF (reference sequence). Trimming cost V 5 bases and J 9 bases, with 17 bases left between them.